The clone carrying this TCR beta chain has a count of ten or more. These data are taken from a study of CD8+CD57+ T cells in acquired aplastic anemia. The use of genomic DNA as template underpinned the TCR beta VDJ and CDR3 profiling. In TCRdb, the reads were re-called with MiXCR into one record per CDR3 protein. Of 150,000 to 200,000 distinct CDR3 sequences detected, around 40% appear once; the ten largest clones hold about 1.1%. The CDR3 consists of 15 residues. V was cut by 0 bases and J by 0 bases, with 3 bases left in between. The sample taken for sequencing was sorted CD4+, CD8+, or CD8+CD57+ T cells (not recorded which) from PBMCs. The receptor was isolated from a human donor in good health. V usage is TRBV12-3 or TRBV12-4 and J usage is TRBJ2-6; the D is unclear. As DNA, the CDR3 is TGTGCCAGCAGTTTAGCGACCTCTGGGGCCAACGTCCTGACTTTC. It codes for CASSLATSGANVLTF.